This T cell receptor beta chain was found in a study of T cell repertoires in cytomegalovirus infection (dated by TCRdb to about 2019). For the wider study: Donor HLA type was relevant to the analysis, as public TCR beta signatures indicated carriage of CMV infection together with the matching HLA type. Points the paper makes about the study in general: Carriers of CMV infection plus the relevant HLA type were discriminated by the cumulative frequency of public TCR beta family members in the study cohort and in an independent 352-donor cohort. In the ex vivo response, HLA-C-restricted CMV-specific TCR beta clonotypes were dominant, and in two of eight donors the single most frequent clonotype came from this HLA-C-restricted group.

From its cysteine to its phenylalanine, the CDR3 spans 13 amino acids. Solely the CDR3 DNA is kept, with 39 bases framed from the first base. Trimming at the junction amounts to 1 base on V and 9 bases on J, and the germline ends lie 10 bases apart. Reads for this sample came from an Illumina HiSeq 1500. TCRdb took the public reads, trimmed them with fastp at Q25, ran MiXCR for clone calling and kept in-frame beta chains. Entries that share a CDR3 protein sequence are merged under the most common genes and DNA. Within this sample are more than 400,000 distinct CDR3 sequences, with 26% of them counted one time only. The ten largest clones add up to roughly an eighth of the sample. Remarks on this clonotype: Its antigen target is currently unknown. It has no much larger one-base neighbor in the sample; base qualities were not kept.

What was sequenced was PBMCs. Here the chain combines TRBV12-3 or TRBV12-4 and TRBJ2-1; TRBD2 might be the D gene, on 5 matching bases. This receptor was obtained from a human donor in good health (CMV status not recorded). Some clones in this sample may be carry-over from other donors' samples. The CDR3 protein is CASSLVWESEQFF. The nucleotide sequence reads TGTGCCAGCAGTTTAGTGTGGGAGAGTGAGCAGTTCTTC.